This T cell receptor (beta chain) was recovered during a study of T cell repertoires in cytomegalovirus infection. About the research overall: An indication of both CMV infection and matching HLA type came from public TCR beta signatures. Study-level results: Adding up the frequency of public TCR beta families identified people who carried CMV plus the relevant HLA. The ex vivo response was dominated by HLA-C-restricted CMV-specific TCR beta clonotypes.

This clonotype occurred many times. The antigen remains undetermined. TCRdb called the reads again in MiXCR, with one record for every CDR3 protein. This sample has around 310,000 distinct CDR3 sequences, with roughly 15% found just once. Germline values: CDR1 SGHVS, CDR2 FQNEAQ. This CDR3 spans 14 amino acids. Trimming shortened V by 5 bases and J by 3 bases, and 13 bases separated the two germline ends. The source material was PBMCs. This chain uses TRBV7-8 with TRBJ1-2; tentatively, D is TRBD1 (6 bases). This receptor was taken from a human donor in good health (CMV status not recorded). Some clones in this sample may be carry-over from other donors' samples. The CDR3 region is CASSQPDRYYGYTF. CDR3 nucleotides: TGTGCCAGCAGCCAACCGGACAGATACTATGGCTACACCTTC.